This T cell receptor beta chain was sequenced in a study of blood T cell repertoires in COVID-19. For the study at large: From T cells, B-cell-depleted T cells, or PBMCs came the material, which was cDNA or gDNA.

Method: immunoSEQ multiplex PCR; TCRdb's copy keeps in-frame clones and lacks some. The sample has 75,000 to 100,000 clones; roughly 80% are singletons. There are 12 residues in the CDR3. Germline V gives CDR1 LGHDT, CDR2 YNNKEL (reference sequence). V lost 4 bases and J lost 4, with 8 bases in between. On this clone: At the DNA level, this CDR3 is encoded by other sequences in the same sample as well.

This receptor was taken from an elderly woman with acute or convalescent COVID-19. Sequencing used peripheral blood. V and J are TRBV3-1 (or the pseudogene TRBV3-2) and TRBJ2-7, with D perhaps matching TRBD1 (5 bases). The CDR3 protein is CASSLRGYEQYF. CDR3 in DNA: TGTGCCAGCAGCCTTAGGGGTTACGAGCAGTACTTC.